A selection of T cell receptor beta chains follows, all from one sample in a study of T cell changes during pregnancy in multiple sclerosis. Profiled with immunoSEQ multiplex PCR; TCRdb holds only in-frame clones, not every one. This repertoire shows around 32,000 clones, 70% to 90% found once; its top ten account for 11%. The sequencing used CD8+ T cells from peripheral blood mononuclear cells, collected in the third trimester of pregnancy. These receptors originate from a female donor with multiple sclerosis, enrolled in a pregnancy study. Both conserved end residues are part of each CDR3. D genes are given only for firm matches.

D gene,CDR3 length,V gene,J gene,CDR3 DNA,CDR3 protein
NA,15,TRBV28,TRBJ2-4,TGTGCCAGCAGTTCCCCTCGGGGGGCCAAAAACATTCAGTACTTC,CASSSPRGAKNIQYF
NA,16,TRBV19,TRBJ2-3,TGTGCCAGTAGTATAGCCGGGGAGAGGAGCACAGATACGCAGTATTTT,CASSIAGERSTDTQYF
TRBD1,14,TRBV5-1,TRBJ2-7,TGCGCCAGCAGCCCCGGACAGGGGGCGTACGAGCAGTACTTC,CASSPGQGAYEQYF
NA,13,TRBV6-5,TRBJ2-3,TGTGCCAGCAGTTACTCGAGCGGAGATACGCAGTATTTT,CASSYSSGDTQYF
TRBD1,16,TRBV7-9,TRBJ1-1,TGTGCCAGCAGCCCCAGTACAGGGGTTTTGAACACTGAAGCTTTCTTT,CASSPSTGVLNTEAFF
NA,15,TRBV10-1,TRBJ2-3,TGCGCCAGCAGTGTTTCCCTAGCGATAACAGATACGCAGTATTTT,CASSVSLAITDTQYF
NA,13,TRBV19,TRBJ1-5,TGTGCCAGTAGTATAGGAGGCAATCAGCCCCAGCATTTT,CASSIGGNQPQHF
NA,14,TRBV7-9,TRBJ1-4,TGTGCCAGCAGCTTCGTAGAGAAGGGAGGAAAACTGTTTTTT,CASSFVEKGGKLFF
NA,14,TRBV27,TRBJ2-1,TGTGCCAGCAGTTTTGTGGGAGGCCTTAATGAGCAGTTCTTC,CASSFVGGLNEQFF
NA,16,TRBV11-1,TRBJ2-3,TGTGCCAGCAGGCCCCGGCAGGGATTGGGCACAGATACGCAGTATTTT,CASRPRQGLGTDTQYF
TRBD1,14,TRBV5-5,TRBJ1-1,TGTGCCAGCAGCATCGGACAGGGAAACACTGAAGCTTTCTTT,CASSIGQGNTEAFF
TRBD2,14,TRBV5-1,TRBJ2-7,TGCGCCAGCAGCCCGGGACTAGCTACCTACGAGCAGTACTTC,CASSPGLATYEQYF
TRBD1,14,TRBV7-3,TRBJ1-2,TGTGCCAGCAGCGCGGCCGGGACAGGGGACGGCTACACCTTC,CASSAAGTGDGYTF